Listed here are 12 T cell receptor beta chains from one sample, sequenced in a study of T-cell memory formation after mild COVID-19. TCRdb ran MiXCR on the 5' RACE reads and lists one entry per CDR3 protein. The sample has approximately 440,000 distinct CDR3 sequences, around 20% seen once; the top ten hold around 9.2%. Sequenced: PBMCs or a T cell subset sorted from them (not recorded which). The source is an adult woman who had mild COVID-19 (a few samples of this study predate the infection). Cell type and time point are not known.

The sample holds a few counts of this clonotype. The chain joins TRBV5-4 to TRBJ1-3, with D uncertain. Germline CDR1 is SGHNT and CDR2 is YYREEE (reference sequence). The V end lost 0 bases, the J end lost 0 bases, and 4 bases lay between the germline ends. This CDR3 has 14 amino acids. CDR3 sequence (DNA): TGTGCCAGCAGCTTGGAGGCCTCTGGAAACACCATATATTTT. Its translation is CASSLEASGNTIYF.

Only a few counts were recorded for this clonotype. This rearrangement joins TRBV10-3 to TRBJ1-1; D possibly corresponds to TRBD1 (6 bases). Germline CDR1 and CDR2: ENHRY and SYGVKD. With 0 bases removed from V and 5 bases from J, the gap between germline ends came to 13 bases. This CDR3 is built from 15 residues. The CDR3 DNA is TGTGCCATCAGTGAGTCGACGGGGGCAGGTACTGAAGCTTTCTTT. Amino acids: CAISESTGAGTEAFF.

This chain joins TRBV20-1 and TRBJ1-2; D gene uncertain. CDR1 and CDR2 (germline): DFQATT, SNEGSKA (reference sequence). V lost 2 bases, J lost 4 bases, and 8 bases lay in between. The CDR3 has 12 amino acids. The CDR3 nucleotides read TGCAGTGCTAGACAGAGCGGCTATGGCTACACCTTC. It codes for CSARQSGYGYTF.

The gene calls are TRBV6-2 or TRBV6-3 and TRBJ1-1; no clear D gene. The CDR3 has 17 residues. Per germline, CDR1 MNHEY and CDR2 SVGEGT. Trimming took 6 bases from V and 7 from J, leaving 27 bases between them. The CDR3: CASREERVKPGGGEAFF. DNA of the CDR3: TGTGCCAGCAGGGAGGAGAGGGTAAAGCCCGGTGGTGGTGAAGCTTTCTTT.

This clonotype was counted once. V is TRBV7-8 and J is TRBJ1-5; TRBD1 matches at 9 bases. Trimming cost V 3 bases and J 0 bases; bases outside gene matches: 3. Germline assignment: CDR1 SGHVS and CDR2 FQNEAQ. This CDR3 is 16 amino acids long. CDR3 coding DNA: TGTGCCAGCAGCTTCCGGGACAGGGTTAGCAATCAGCCCCAGCATTTT. Translation: CASSFRDRVSNQPQHF.

In its sample, this clonotype was seen a few times. V gene TRBV6-2 or TRBV6-3 combines with J gene TRBJ2-3, with TRBD2 as a possible D gene (6 bases). The V gene's germline CDR1 is MNHEY and CDR2 SVGEGT. V shed 6 bases and J shed 6 bases, with 13 bases lying between them. This CDR3 region has 13 residues. The CDR3 sequence is CASRLRGGDTQYF. The DNA for the CDR3 is TGTGCCAGCAGACTCCGCGGAGGGGATACGCAGTATTTT.

The chain recombines TRBV27 with TRBJ1-6; a weak D match, TRBD1 (6 bases). The CDR3 contains 15 residues. Germline assignment: CDR1 MNHEY and CDR2 SMNVEV (reference sequence). V dropped 3 bases and J dropped 6 bases, with 12 bases sitting between them. The CDR3 sequence: CASSLGGGFNSPLHF. The CDR3 coding sequence is TGTGCCAGCAGTTTGGGAGGGGGGTTTAATTCACCCCTCCACTTT.

The V gene is TRBV18, the J gene TRBJ1-1; D gene unclear. CDR1 KGHSH and CDR2 LQKENI come from the germline V gene. Trimming took off 4 bases at V and 4 bases at J, with 13 bases between the two ends. The CDR3 has 14 amino acids. DNA of the CDR3: TGTGCCAGCTCACAAAAGGCACTCCCCACTGAAGCTTTCTTT. Amino acids: CASSQKALPTEAFF. The variable domain in full, completed from reference TRBV18 and TRBJ1-1, reads NAGVMQNPRHLVRRRGQEARLRCSPMKGHSHVYWYRQLPEEGLKFMVYLQKENIIDESGMPKERFSAEFPKEGPSILRIQQVVRGDSAAYFCASSQKALPTEAFFGQGTRLTVV.

This clonotype was seen many times. The chain joins TRBV20-1 to TRBJ2-7; 10 nucleotides line up with TRBD1. Per germline, CDR1 DFQATT and CDR2 SNEGSKA (reference sequence). This CDR3 is 13 amino acids long. With V trimmed by 3 bases and J by 6 bases, 5 bases remained unmatched. For the CDR3, the DNA is TGCAGTGCTAGTCAGGGGGACAGGGGCGAGCAGTACTTC. Encoded protein: CSASQGDRGEQYF.

This chain uses TRBV6-5 with TRBJ2-1; D remains unclear. The germline gives CDR1 MNHEY, CDR2 SVGAGI. V gave up 3 bases and J gave up 6 bases, with 9 bases separating them. This CDR3 comprises 13 residues. The CDR3 DNA reads TGTGCCAGCAGTTATTCGCCATTCAATGAGCAGTTCTTC. This gives the protein CASSYSPFNEQFF.

J is TRBJ2-7 and V is TRBV9, with D perhaps given as TRBD1 or TRBD2 (5 bases each). Germline CDR1 and CDR2: SGDLS and YYNGEE. This CDR3 spans 13 amino acids. With 0 bases removed from V and 5 bases from J, the gap between germline ends came to 9 bases. CDR3 region: CASSVATGHEQYF. CDR3 in DNA: TGTGCCAGCAGCGTAGCTACGGGGCACGAGCAGTACTTC. Looking up the rest from reference TRBV9 and TRBJ2-7 gives the full variable domain: DSGVTQTPKHLITATGQRVTLRCSPRSGDLSVYWYQQSLDQGLQFLIQYYNGEERAKGNILERFSAQQFPDLHSELNLSSLELGDSALYFCASSVATGHEQYFGPGTRLTVT.

This clonotype was recorded a few times. The V gene is TRBV5-1, the J gene TRBJ2-5; possible D gene TRBD1, 5 bases. The V gene lost 0 bases and the J gene lost 1 base, with 10 bases spanning the gap. The germline V gene encodes CDR1 SGHRS and CDR2 YFSETQ. CDR3 length: 15 residues. This CDR3 reads CASSLAAGRQETQYF. The CDR3 DNA reads as TGCGCCAGCAGCTTGGCCGCAGGGCGCCAAGAGACCCAGTACTTC.